This TCR beta chain was recovered during a study of blood T cell repertoires in COVID-19. Across the whole study: Some COVID-19 samples were acute and others convalescent; all came from the United States, Italy and Spain. From T cells, B-cell-depleted T cells, or PBMCs came the material, which was cDNA or gDNA.

Germline CDR1 is SGHDN and CDR2 is FVKESK. Trimming cost V 1 base and J 2 bases, with 14 bases left between them. CDR3 length equals 16 residues. How the authors handled the data: Reference gene primer amplification gave nucleated cell count estimates. Some clones are missing from TCRdb's copy, which holds only in-frame ones; the method was immunoSEQ multiplex PCR. V and J calls plus clone size are reproduced from that table; the DNA served to infer D and trimming. The sample contains about 240,000 clones, 80% to 85% of which appear only once. This sequence was found in a woman aged 55-70 years with active or convalescent COVID-19. The specimen was peripheral blood. This chain connects TRBV14 to TRBJ1-1, with D possibly matching TRBD1 (5 bases). CDR3 in DNA: TGTGCCAGCAGCCAAGTTTGGGGGGGAATAAACACTGAAGCTTTCTTT. This translates into CASSQVWGGINTEAFF.